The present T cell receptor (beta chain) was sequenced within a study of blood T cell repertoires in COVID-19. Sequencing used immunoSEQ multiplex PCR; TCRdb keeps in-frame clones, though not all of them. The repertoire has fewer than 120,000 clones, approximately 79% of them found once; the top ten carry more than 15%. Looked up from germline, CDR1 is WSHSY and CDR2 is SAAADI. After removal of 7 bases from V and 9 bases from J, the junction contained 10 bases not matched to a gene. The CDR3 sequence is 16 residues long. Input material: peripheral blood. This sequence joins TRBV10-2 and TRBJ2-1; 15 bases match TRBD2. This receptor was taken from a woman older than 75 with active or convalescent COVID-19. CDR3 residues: CASITRGLAGGGEQFF. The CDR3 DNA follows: TGCGCCAGCATCACAAGAGGACTAGCGGGAGGGGGTGAGCAGTTCTTC.